One and the same sample provided the 27 T cell receptor beta chains below, sequenced in a study of cytomegalovirus exposure and HLA in healthy donors. Here immunoSEQ multiplex PCR was the method, and the copy in TCRdb shows in-frame clones only, minus some. The table records 150,000 to 200,000 clones, 86% of them present only once. The sample was PBMCs. Receptor source: a woman younger than 35 in good health and CMV-seronegative.

This chain connects TRBV19 to TRBJ2-7, with 9 bases fitting TRBD1. Germline V gene lookup returns CDR1 LNHDA and CDR2 SQIVND (reference sequence). The V gene end was trimmed by 4 bases and the J gene end by 3 bases; junction bases not matched to a gene: 7. The CDR3 extends over 15 amino acids. CDR3 in amino acids: CASSRGTGSVYEQYF. CDR3 nucleotide sequence: TGTGCCAGTAGTAGAGGGACAGGGTCTGTCTACGAGCAGTACTTC.

This chain joins TRBV30 and TRBJ1-5; TRBD1 matches at 9 bases. This CDR3 has 15 amino acids. Trimming took 3 bases from V and 5 from J; bases not matched to a gene: 8. Germline V gene sequence: CDR1 GTSNPN, CDR2 SVGIG (reference sequence). CDR3 nucleotides: TGTGCCTGGAGCGCTTCTAACAGGGGGCATCAGCCCCAGCATTTT. It specifies CAWSASNRGHQPQHF.

The chain employs TRBV11-2 and TRBJ2-7, with 8 bases that match TRBD1. The V segment lost 2 bases and the J segment 2 bases; nucleotides outside the gene matches: 8. This CDR3 region has 16 residues. The germline V gene has CDR1 SGHAT and CDR2 FQNNGV. CDR3 sequence reads: CASSLLRRTGTYEQYF. CDR3 bases: TGTGCCAGCAGCTTACTAAGACGGACAGGGACCTACGAGCAGTACTTC.

The chain has TRBV7-2 and TRBJ2-2; TRBD1 aligns across 8 bases. Germline trimming cut 6 bases from V and 6 bases from J; bases unmatched to any gene: 9. This CDR3 has 15 amino acids. Germline CDR1 SGHTA, CDR2 FQGNSA. Written as DNA, the CDR3 is TGTGCCAGCAGTCTCCTCACAGGGGGATCCGGGGAGCTGTTTTTT. Translated, it gives CASSLLTGGSGELFF.

J is TRBJ1-1 and V is TRBV12-5, with D possibly matching TRBD1 (5 bases). Per germline, CDR1 LGHNT and CDR2 FRNRAP. The V gene lost 1 base and the J gene lost 0 bases, with 9 bases spanning the gap. This CDR3 spans 15 amino acids. CDR3 residues: CASGLAVGVNTEAFF. DNA for the CDR3: TGTGCTAGTGGTTTGGCCGTAGGGGTGAACACTGAAGCTTTCTTT.

A single count supports this clone. This chain connects TRBV29-1 to TRBJ1-2; D call uncertain. CDR3 length: 13 amino acids. The germline CDR1 and CDR2 sequences are SQVTM and ANQGSEA. Between the trimmed V and J ends, which lost 6 bases and 4 bases, there was a span of 15 bases. The CDR3 loop is CSVETGEVYGYTF. Here the CDR3 DNA reads TGCAGCGTCGAGACCGGAGAAGTCTATGGCTACACCTTC. Full variable domain (rest looked up from reference TRBV29-1 and TRBJ1-2): SAVISQKPSRDICQRGTSLTIQCQVDSQVTMMFWYRQQPGQSLTLIATANQGSEATYESGFVIDKFPISRPNLTFSTLTVSNMSPEDSSIYLCSVETGEVYGYTFGSGTRLTVV.

V gene TRBV19 combines with J gene TRBJ2-6, with TRBD1 matching 7 bases. The CDR3 has 17 amino acids. The V gene end was trimmed by 6 bases and the J gene end by 0 bases; junction bases not matched to a gene: 8. Germline values: CDR1 LNHDA, CDR2 SQIVND (reference sequence). CDR3 region: CASRSGQASSGANVLTF. The CDR3 DNA reads as TGTGCCAGTAGGTCAGGACAGGCGAGCTCTGGGGCCAACGTCCTGACTTTC.

This clone was seen only once. CDR3 protein: CASSLVGTGDGYTF. The DNA of the CDR3 is TGTGCCAGCAGCTTGGTTGGGACAGGGGATGGCTACACCTTC. The chain couples TRBV5-4 to TRBJ1-2; TRBD1 matches at 10 bases. Germline CDR1 reads SGHNT; CDR2 reads YYREEE (reference sequence). The CDR3 runs to 14 residues. Germline trimming cut 0 bases from V and 6 bases from J; bases unmatched to any gene: 2.

CDR3 sequence: CASSLVHRSNTEAFF. The CDR3 coding sequence is TGTGCCAGCAGCTTGGTACACAGATCAAACACTGAAGCTTTCTTT. The chain recombines TRBV5-4 with TRBJ1-1; D remains ambiguous. The CDR3 spans 15 residues. Trimming shortened V by 0 bases and J by 2 bases, and 11 bases separated the two germline ends. Looked up from germline, CDR1 is SGHNT and CDR2 is YYREEE (reference sequence).

This clone showed up just once. This chain uses TRBV5-1 with TRBJ2-3; D might be TRBD1 (7 bases). Trimming removed 4 bases from V and 0 bases from J, with 18 bases in between. The CDR3 extends over 17 amino acids. The germline V gene has CDR1 SGHRS and CDR2 YFSETQ. The CDR3 region is CASSPEGQSFSTDTQYF. The DNA for the CDR3 is TGCGCCAGCAGCCCGGAGGGACAGAGTTTTAGCACAGATACGCAGTATTTT.

The V and J genes are TRBV7-9 and TRBJ1-5, with D perhaps TRBD1 (5 bases). The CDR3 is made up of 12 amino acids. V dropped 1 base and J dropped 9 bases, with 7 bases sitting between them. Per germline, CDR1 SEHNR and CDR2 FQNEAQ (reference sequence). The CDR3 is CASSLDQGPQHF. For the CDR3, the DNA is TGTGCCAGCAGCTTAGACCAGGGGCCCCAGCATTTT.

This clone has only a few counts. The V call is TRBV10-3, the J call TRBJ1-2, with 8 bases identical to TRBD1. V dropped 3 bases and J dropped 7; count of bases not matched to a gene: 10. This CDR3 spans 15 amino acids. CDR1 ENHRY and CDR2 SYGVKD come from the germline V gene. The CDR3 spells CAISEWGQGARGYTF. The CDR3 bases are TGTGCCATCAGTGAATGGGGTCAGGGGGCTCGTGGCTACACCTTC.

V gene TRBV5-1 combines with J gene TRBJ2-5, with 7 positions matching TRBD2. The V gene end was trimmed by 0 bases and the J gene end by 1 base; junction bases not matched to a gene: 3. There are 15 residues in the CDR3. Germline loops: CDR1 SGHRS, CDR2 YFSETQ. The CDR3 nucleotides are TGCGCCAGCAGCTTGGTCGCGGGAGCCCAAGAGACCCAGTACTTC. Residues: CASSLVAGAQETQYF.

The rearrangement uses TRBV13 and TRBJ2-1; TRBD2 aligns across 8 bases. The CDR3 length is 16 residues. V was clipped by 5 bases and J by 8 bases; unmatched bases: 14. CDR1 PRHDT and CDR2 FYEKMQ come from the germline V gene (reference sequence). The CDR3 spells CASSPQGAGAPDEQFF. DNA of the CDR3: TGTGCCAGCAGCCCCCAGGGAGCGGGAGCTCCTGATGAGCAGTTCTTC.

The chain uses TRBV18 and TRBJ1-4; D uncertain. CDR1 is KGHSH and CDR2 is LQKENI in the germline V gene. The length of the CDR3 is 15 residues. V was clipped by 0 bases and J by 0 bases, with 5 bases between them. CDR3 in DNA: TGTGCCAGCTCACCACCGAGGGCAACTAATGAAAAACTGTTTTTT. As protein: CASSPPRATNEKLFF.

The chain links TRBV5-1 to TRBJ2-3; D is ambiguous. Trimming took 0 bases from V and 0 from J, leaving 8 bases between them. CDR1 and CDR2 from the germline V gene are SGHRS and YFSETQ. This CDR3 is built from 15 residues. Here the CDR3 reads CASSLASSSTDTQYF. The CDR3 coding sequence is TGCGCCAGCAGCTTGGCTTCTAGTAGCACAGATACGCAGTATTTT.

V and J are TRBV9 and TRBJ1-1; TRBD1 aligns across 9 bases. The CDR3 loop spans 14 amino acids. After removal of 3 bases from V and 3 bases from J, the junction contained 3 bases not matched to a gene. Germline CDR1 SGDLS, CDR2 YYNGEE. CDR3 protein: CASSADRGDTEAFF. Written as DNA, the CDR3 is TGTGCCAGCAGCGCGGACAGGGGAGACACTGAAGCTTTCTTT.

The CDR3 DNA reads as TGCGCCAGCAGCTTTATTGACAGGGGTGGCTACGAGCAGTACTTC. Translating it yields CASSFIDRGGYEQYF. The chain carries TRBV5-1 and TRBJ2-7; TRBD1 matches 8 bases. The CDR3 length is 15 residues. Unmatched junction bases numbered 7, after V lost 2 bases and J lost 3 bases. Germline CDR1 is SGHRS and CDR2 is YFSETQ.

Here the CDR3 DNA reads TGCAGCGTTGGGGGCAGCCAGGCAGATACGCAGTATTTT. Its translation is CSVGGSQADTQYF. The chain uses TRBV29-1 and TRBJ2-3, with a weak D call TRBD1 (5 bases). V was cut by 4 bases and J by 4 bases, with 12 bases left in between. Looked up from germline, CDR1 is SQVTM and CDR2 is ANQGSEA. The CDR3 loop spans 13 amino acids.

The chain employs TRBV15 and TRBJ2-4; maybe TRBD2 (6 bases). The CDR3 sequence is 17 residues long. The V gene lost 0 bases and the J gene lost 1 base, with 13 bases spanning the gap. The V gene's germline CDR1 is LNHNV and CDR2 YYDKDF (reference sequence). The DNA of the CDR3 is TGTGCCACCAGCAGAGATTTGGGGGGAAAGGCCAAAAACATTCAGTACTTC. Translating it yields CATSRDLGGKAKNIQYF.

The V and J genes are TRBV28 and TRBJ2-1; 14 bases are a match to TRBD2. Trimming at V came to 7 bases and at J to 13 bases, leaving 6 bases not matched to a gene. The CDR3 covers 13 residues. CDR1 and CDR2 (germline): MDHEN, SYDVKM. CDR3 protein: CASTTSGRANQFF. CDR3 sequence (DNA): TGTGCCAGCACGACTAGCGGGAGGGCCAACCAGTTCTTC.

The genes are TRBV30 and TRBJ1-6, with TRBD1 matching 9 bases. Germline-derived CDR1 and CDR2 are GTSNPN and SVGIG (reference sequence). This CDR3 is built from 13 residues. Trimming removed 3 bases from V and 9 bases from J; junction bases left unmatched: 3. The CDR3 loop is CAWSRDRASPLHF. The CDR3 nucleotides are TGTGCCTGGAGCCGGGACAGGGCTTCACCCCTCCACTTT.

The CDR3 region is CAISESWGGVDSPLHF. DNA for the CDR3: TGTGCCATCAGTGAGTCGTGGGGGGGAGTGGATTCACCCCTCCACTTT. The chain combines TRBV10-3 with TRBJ1-6, with D tentatively TRBD1 (5 bases). This CDR3 spans 16 amino acids. Trimming took off 0 bases at V and 8 bases at J, with 14 bases between the two ends. CDR1 and CDR2 (germline): ENHRY, SYGVKD.

This clone was found once. This chain uses TRBV5-1 with TRBJ2-7; the match to TRBD2 covers 11 bases. J lost 2 bases, V lost 3 bases, and 13 bases had no gene match. This CDR3 has 18 residues. The germline gives CDR1 SGHRS, CDR2 YFSETQ. The CDR3 DNA reads TGCGCCAGCAGCTATCTTCTCACCGGGACTAGCGGAACCTACGAGCAGTACTTC. It yields the protein CASSYLLTGTSGTYEQYF.

This clone was detected only once. The V and J genes are TRBV5-1 and TRBJ1-4; D not resolved. Trimming removed 0 bases at V and 1 base at J, with 4 bases between. CDR3 length: 14 amino acids. In germline, CDR1 is SGHRS, CDR2 YFSETQ. The CDR3 nucleotides are TGCGCCAGCAGCTTGGGACAAACTAATGAAAAACTGTTTTTT. Translating it yields CASSLGQTNEKLFF.

The genes are TRBV2 and TRBJ2-5, with D perhaps TRBD1 (6 bases). Germline V gene sequence: CDR1 SNHLY, CDR2 FYNNEI. This CDR3 has 12 amino acids. V dropped 8 bases and J dropped 3 bases, with 10 bases sitting between them. The CDR3 protein is CASSDSKETQYF. The CDR3 coding sequence is TGTGCCAGCTCGGACAGTAAAGAGACCCAGTACTTC.

In this sample, this clone turned up a few times. The rearrangement uses TRBV29-1 and TRBJ1-1; 11 bases fit TRBD1. The CDR3 loop spans 14 amino acids. With V trimmed by 6 bases and J by 4 bases, 7 bases remained unmatched. In germline, CDR1 is SQVTM, CDR2 ANQGSEA. The CDR3 DNA is TGCAGCGTACCCGGACAGGGGGCGGGCACTGAAGCTTTCTTT. This encodes CSVPGQGAGTEAFF. Looking up the rest from reference TRBV29-1 and TRBJ1-1 gives the full variable domain: SAVISQKPSRDICQRGTSLTIQCQVDSQVTMMFWYRQQPGQSLTLIATANQGSEATYESGFVIDKFPISRPNLTFSTLTVSNMSPEDSSIYLCSVPGQGAGTEAFFGQGTRLTVV.